This TCR beta chain was sequenced for a study of cytomegalovirus exposure and HLA in healthy donors. Study-wide points: Overall, under 200 TCR beta chains were annotated as cytomegalovirus-associated. TCR beta chain V- and J-gene trimming was linked, in a later analysis, to a missense variant in DCLRE1C.

The PCR employed 60 Vbeta primers together with 13 Jbeta primers. Using immunoSEQ multiplex PCR, the repertoire was profiled, and TCRdb retains in-frame clones only, with some absent. The sample includes 150,000 to 200,000 clones. As to this clone: The antigen remains unidentified.

Healthy bone marrow donors made up the cohort. This receptor was identified in a man aged 25 to 40 in good health and CMV-seronegative. The sequenced sample was PBMCs.

DNA of the CDR3: TGTGCCAGCAGCCTCGGACAGGGTGGTGAAAAACTGTTTTTT. Residues: CASSLGQGGEKLFF. The chain combines TRBV11-2 with TRBJ1-4; 8 bases align to TRBD1. Trimming took 5 bases from V and 7 from J; bases not matched to a gene: 6. Germline assignment: CDR1 SGHAT and CDR2 FQNNGV. The CDR3 totals 14 residues.